The clone carrying this TCR beta chain was seen a handful of times. Its antigen is unknown. This sample was taken from a study of beta chain features in type 1 diabetes. Study-wide points: For patients, the naive, central memory and Treg TCRB repertoires appeared more alike than for healthy donors.

Sequenced material consisted of expressed TCRB transcripts (all of the isolated RNA was reverse transcribed). Measured with immunoSEQ multiplex PCR; TCRdb has only the in-frame clones, and not every one. The sample includes about 140,000 clones, more than 9% of them seen just once. The V gene lost 1 base and the J gene lost 9 bases, with 18 bases spanning the gap. Germline V lookup: CDR1 SEHNR, CDR2 FQNEAQ (reference sequence). The CDR3 has 15 amino acids. The TCR sequence derives from a man younger than 30 in good health. The chain combines TRBV7-9 with TRBJ1-2, with D perhaps TRBD1 (5 bases). Sequenced input: naive CD4+ T cells from blood. CDR3 DNA: TGTGCCAGCAGCTTAGGCGGGGACTCGGGCGGCAGCTACACCTTC. Translation: CASSLGGDSGGSYTF.